The source of this T cell receptor beta chain is a study of T-cell reconstitution after alpha-beta-depleted transplantation in children. The ends were cut back, 1 base at V and 15 bases at J, with 12 bases in the middle. Per germline, CDR1 KGHDR and CDR2 SFDVKD. This CDR3 has 12 residues. TCRbeta library preparation incorporated unique molecular identifiers. One entry per CDR3 protein results from TCRdb running MiXCR on the PCR reads. The sample holds roughly 300,000 distinct CDR3 sequences, about 9.9% seen once. This clonotype has a count of ten or more. The origin of this receptor is a male patient aged 2-15 years who had a stem cell transplant for chronic granulomatous disease, so the T cells may come from the graft donor. The rearrangement links TRBV24-1 to TRBJ2-1; D uncertain. The specimen was peripheral blood, collected 180 days after TCRalphabeta/CD19-depleted stem cell transplant. The CDR3 DNA follows: TGTGCCACCAGTGATTTAACGGGTGTCCTGTTCTTC. Amino acids: CATSDLTGVLFF.